The next 16 T cell receptor beta chains were all read from a single sample in a study of blood T cell repertoires in COVID-19. Produced via immunoSEQ multiplex PCR; TCRdb's table is partial and in-frame only. Found here are about 240,000 clones, approximately 84% of them singletons; the top ten hold more than 2.5%. The sequenced sample consisted of peripheral blood. All receptors come from a woman aged 30 to 39 who had recovered from COVID-19.

This clone was found once. This rearrangement joins TRBV7-9 to TRBJ2-5; 7 bases agree with TRBD2. The CDR3 totals 15 residues. J gave up 4 bases and V 2 bases, and 7 bases lay outside the gene matches. CDR1 is SEHNR, CDR2 FQNEAQ, per germline (reference sequence). CDR3 nucleotide sequence: TGTGCCAGCAGCTTACGTCTAGCGGTTGGAGAGACCCAGTACTTC. Amino acids: CASSLRLAVGETQYF.

This clone was observed a few times. The chain couples TRBV10-2 to TRBJ1-6; D uncertain. Between the trimmed V and J ends, which lost 1 base and 0 bases, there was a span of 4 bases. The CDR3 covers 15 residues. Germline V lookup: CDR1 WSHSY, CDR2 SAAADI. The CDR3 spells CASSEWSSYNSPLHF. The DNA for the CDR3 is TGCGCCAGCAGTGAGTGGAGCTCCTATAATTCACCCCTCCACTTT.

The V gene is TRBV7-3, the J gene TRBJ2-1; TRBD2 matches at 12 bases. V was pared by 3 bases and J by 7 bases, with 7 bases of the junction left unmatched. The germline CDR1 and CDR2 sequences are SGHTA and FQGTGA. The CDR3 runs to 16 residues. Here the CDR3 DNA reads TGTGCCAGCAGCTTTCTAGCGGGGGGGCTGGTGAATGAGCAGTTCTTC. Translated: CASSFLAGGLVNEQFF.

V gene TRBV13 combines with J gene TRBJ2-1, with no clear D. This CDR3 spans 13 amino acids. From germline, CDR1 is PRHDT and CDR2 FYEKMQ (reference sequence). V lost 0 bases, J lost 5 bases, and 5 bases lay in between. The CDR3 here is CASSLGRDNEQFF. The CDR3 DNA follows: TGTGCCAGCAGCTTAGGACGAGACAATGAGCAGTTCTTC.

V gene TRBV5-5 combines with J gene TRBJ2-1; TRBD2 might be the D (7 bases). The CDR3 totals 16 residues. With 3 bases removed from V and 7 bases from J, the gap between germline ends came to 20 bases. Germline V gives CDR1 SGHKS, CDR2 YYEKEE (reference sequence). CDR3 loop: CASSWRGLLGRNEQFF. The CDR3 DNA reads as TGTGCCAGCAGCTGGCGGGGGCTCCTGGGTAGGAATGAGCAGTTCTTC.

V and J are TRBV6-5 and TRBJ2-2; 7 bases are shared with TRBD1. CDR1 is MNHEY, CDR2 SVGAGI, per germline. J gave up 1 base and V 5 bases, and 1 base lay outside the gene matches. The length of the CDR3 is 14 residues. The CDR3 DNA sequence: TGTGCCAGCAGTAGGGACAGGAACACCGGGGAGCTGTTTTTT. Protein product: CASSRDRNTGELFF.

The chain couples TRBV6-5 to TRBJ1-3, with D unresolved. The CDR3 is 16 amino acids. Between the trimmed V and J ends, which lost 3 bases and 0 bases, there was a span of 12 bases. The germline CDR1 and CDR2 sequences are MNHEY and SVGAGI. CDR3 sequence (DNA): TGTGCCAGCAGTTATAACAGACCTTACTCTGGAAACACCATATATTTT. Translating gives CASSYNRPYSGNTIYF.

The V and J genes are TRBV6-5 and TRBJ2-7; no reliable D call. The germline gives CDR1 MNHEY, CDR2 SVGAGI. V lost 6 bases to trimming and J lost 5 bases, with 17 bases between them. The CDR3 contains 14 residues. The chain's CDR3 is CASRTNTLFDEQYF. In nucleotides, the CDR3 is TGTGCCAGCAGAACCAACACGTTGTTCGACGAGCAGTACTTC.

The chain has TRBV9 and TRBJ1-6, with 11 bases matching TRBD1. The J segment lost 10 bases and the V segment lost 0 bases, leaving 3 bases of the junction unmatched. Germline loops: CDR1 SGDLS, CDR2 YYNGEE. The CDR3 loop spans 15 amino acids. CDR3 nucleotide sequence: TGTGCCAGCAGCGTAGCTGGGACAGGGGGATCACCCCTCCACTTT. Translating gives CASSVAGTGGSPLHF.

This clone was seen once. The rearrangement uses TRBV9 and TRBJ1-4, with 11 bases aligning to TRBD1. J lost 8 bases, V lost 3 bases, and 9 bases had no gene match. CDR3 length: 16 amino acids. Germline assignment: CDR1 SGDLS and CDR2 YYNGEE. CDR3 nucleotides: TGTGCCAGCAGCGCCCCCCGGACAGGGGGCCACGAAAAACTGTTTTTT. It yields the protein CASSAPRTGGHEKLFF.

The rearrangement joins TRBV11-2 to TRBJ1-6; D remains unclear. The germline V gene encodes CDR1 SGHAT and CDR2 FQNNGV. V was clipped by 0 bases and J by 7 bases, with 10 bases between them. The CDR3 contains 15 residues. Here the CDR3 DNA reads TGTGCCAGCAGCTTAGAACCACTGTCCAATTCACCCCTCCACTTT. Translated, it gives CASSLEPLSNSPLHF.

The chain recombines TRBV2 with TRBJ2-7; the D gene is possibly TRBD1 (6 bases). Germline V gene lookup returns CDR1 SNHLY and CDR2 FYNNEI. V was pared by 6 bases and J by 2 bases, with 17 bases between. The CDR3 covers 15 residues. CDR3 sequence: CASRPGQGPPYEQYF. CDR3 nucleotide sequence: TGTGCCAGCAGACCAGGGCAGGGGCCCCCCTACGAGCAGTACTTC.

The chain combines TRBV5-1 with TRBJ1-1; 8 bases match TRBD1. Germline trimming cut 0 bases from V and 4 bases from J; bases unmatched to any gene: 14. CDR1 is SGHRS, CDR2 YFSETQ, per germline. The CDR3 has 18 residues. The CDR3 loop is CASSLGLLDRARGTEAFF. CDR3 nucleotide sequence: TGCGCCAGCAGCTTGGGCCTGCTGGACAGGGCCCGGGGCACTGAAGCTTTCTTT.

The CDR3 DNA reads as TGTGCCAGCAGCCTCTCCCGGACAGGGGGGTCACCCCTCCACTTT. Translated: CASSLSRTGGSPLHF. This chain links TRBV4-2 with TRBJ1-6; 10 nucleotides match TRBD1. After removal of 4 bases from V and 10 bases from J, the junction contained 7 bases not matched to a gene. The germline V gene has CDR1 LGHNA and CDR2 YNFKEQ. This CDR3 comprises 15 residues.

The chain couples TRBV7-9 to TRBJ1-2; the D gene is possibly TRBD1 (6 bases). Germline V gene sequence: CDR1 SEHNR, CDR2 FQNEAQ (reference sequence). V lost 5 bases and J 3 bases, leaving 10 bases between the germline ends. The CDR3 covers 13 residues. CDR3 nucleotides: TGTGCCAGCAGCCCAGGGACATACTATGGCTACACCTTC. Protein: CASSPGTYYGYTF.

The V call is TRBV7-3, the J call TRBJ1-6; 8 positions match TRBD1. Germline V lookup: CDR1 SGHTA, CDR2 FQGTGA. The CDR3 totals 14 residues. The ends lost 6 bases at V and 7 bases at J; junction bases unmatched: 5. Here the CDR3 DNA reads TGTGCCAGCAGATCGGACAGGGCAAATTCACCCCTCCACTTT. It translates to CASRSDRANSPLHF.